Each of the 5 T cell receptor beta chains below was sequenced from the same sample in a study of naive and memory T cell subsets. TCR cDNA received a 3' ligated oligonucleotide that carried a UMI. Ligated cDNA underwent four rounds of PCR with nested alpha and beta constant region primers and SP2. TCRdb re-derived calls from the 5' RACE reads in MiXCR, one entry per CDR3 protein. Of tens of thousands of distinct CDR3 sequences listed, about 8.3% were seen once; the top ten hold just over 9.5%. The source is a female donor in good health.

The chain carries TRBV20-1 and TRBJ2-4, with 10 nucleotides matching TRBD1. J gave up 5 bases and V 4 bases, and 8 bases lay outside the gene matches. The CDR3 runs to 15 residues. Germline-derived CDR1 and CDR2 are DFQATT and SNEGSKA (reference sequence). CDR3 nucleotides: TGCAGTGCTAACCCGGGACAGGGGCATCAAAACATTCAGTACTTC. As protein: CSANPGQGHQNIQYF.

This clonotype was detected many times. The rearrangement joins TRBV5-5 to TRBJ1-2; no firm D call. With 2 bases removed from V and 4 bases from J, the gap between germline ends came to 12 bases. The CDR3 sequence is 14 residues long. Germline V gene data show CDR1 as SGHKS and CDR2 as YYEKEE (reference sequence). CDR3 coding DNA: TGTGCCAGCAGCTTTATCCTAGGAGGCTATGGCTACACCTTC. As protein: CASSFILGGYGYTF.

The chain has TRBV5-6 and TRBJ1-1, with 8 bases that match TRBD1. The germline gives CDR1 SGHDT, CDR2 YYEEEE. The V and J ends lost 5 bases and 7 bases, in that order; junction bases with no gene match: 7. CDR3 length equals 13 residues. The CDR3: CASRSQGASEAFF. In DNA, the CDR3 is TGTGCCAGCAGGTCCCAGGGGGCAAGTGAAGCTTTCTTT.

This clonotype was counted between two and nine times. A junction boundary mismatches the germline segment, possibly from a read error. V and J are TRBV7-7 and TRBJ2-3; D may correspond to TRBD1 or TRBD2 (5 bases each). Germline V gene lookup returns CDR1 SSHAT and CDR2 FNYEAQ (reference sequence). CDR3 length equals 12 residues. The CDR3 DNA is TGTGCTAGCAGCCCTGGGACGAATACGCAGTATTTT. Encoded protein: CASSPGTNTQYF.

This clonotype has just a few counts. The V and J genes are TRBV28 and TRBJ2-7; D call uncertain. The germline V gene has CDR1 MDHEN and CDR2 SYDVKM. With 5 bases removed from V and 3 bases from J, the gap between germline ends came to 5 bases. CDR3 length: 11 amino acids. CDR3 protein: CASSRYYEQYF. In nucleotides, the CDR3 is TGTGCCAGCAGTCGGTACTACGAGCAGTACTTC.